The rows below give T cell receptor beta chains drawn from one sample of a study of T cell responses to AZD1222 COVID-19 vaccine. Libraries were prepared by immunoSEQ multiplex PCR; TCRdb keeps only in-frame clonotypes and omits some of them. This sample carries about 110,000 clones, roughly 85% of them seen once, and the ten largest clones take about 2.5%. The source was peripheral blood, collected 28 days after the second AZD1222 dose. These receptors originate from an adult who received the AZD1222 COVID-19 vaccine. The conserved cysteine and the conserved F or W are not part of the CDR3 here. Each record gives: V gene, CDR3 protein.

V: TRBV7-3; CDR3: ASRLPGQGVVYYGYT
V: TRBV19; CDR3: ASSIGGKTNTEAF
V: TRBV9; CDR3: ASSSRTRTGELF
V: TRBV20-1; CDR3: KPDMNYGYT
V: TRBV28; CDR3: ASSRGTGYGYT
V: TRBV30; CDR3: AWSVLAGWSGGTEQY
V: TRBV12-3/TRBV12-4; CDR3: ASSPPHTGELF
V: TRBV3-1/TRBV3-2; CDR3: ASRGTGGLSPLH
V: TRBV5-5; CDR3: ASSFGDRGSEAF
V: TRBV29-1; CDR3: SVEPLGQGNYNEQF
V: TRBV28; CDR3: AGSLPGRSNQPQH
V: TRBV6-5; CDR3: ASTRQGAWNTEAF
V: TRBV3-1/TRBV3-2; CDR3: ASSPGQSSYNEQF
V: TRBV6-5; CDR3: ASSYSNLLKFYGYT
V: TRBV9; CDR3: ASSVGGSLTYEQY
V: TRBV10-1; CDR3: ASIPRSPWRLSSYNEQF
V: TRBV28; CDR3: ASSLSRTNQPQH
V: TRBV5-1; CDR3: ASSPGTAPDTQY
V: TRBV5-1; CDR3: ASSLALYYGYT
V: TRBV18; CDR3: ASSPGQGAPSGNTIY
V: TRBV30; CDR3: AWSLGSGTDTQY
V: TRBV19; CDR3: ASSATDNEQF
V: TRBV30; CDR3: AWRTVGQYDGYT
V: TRBV2; CDR3: ASRLGGTPGNEQF
V: TRBV15; CDR3: ATSIPSGSTDTQY
V: TRBV5-1; CDR3: ASRGGTSESYEQY
V: TRBV4-1; CDR3: ASSPLRERWNEQF
V: TRBV27; CDR3: ASSLVPLEGNTIY
V: TRBV18; CDR3: ASSPSTPGLANTGELF
V: TRBV14; CDR3: ASSHSGSTGAF
V: TRBV6-6; CDR3: ASSYVSNQPQH
V: TRBV28; CDR3: ASSLRKEKLF
V: TRBV6-2/TRBV6-3; CDR3: ASSNPGMTLNTEAF
V: TRBV5-1; CDR3: ASSSPSTDTQY
V: TRBV19; CDR3: ASSTGRFTGELF
V: TRBV2; CDR3: ASSLQGAKGQPQH
V: TRBV6-1; CDR3: ASSEPQTGPYGYT
V: TRBV5-5; CDR3: ASSLLLGGRETQY
V: TRBV6-5; CDR3: ASSRELGNEQF
V: TRBV23-1; CDR3: ASSLRDSSTEGYGYT
V: TRBV6-5; CDR3: ASSRDSSNQPQH